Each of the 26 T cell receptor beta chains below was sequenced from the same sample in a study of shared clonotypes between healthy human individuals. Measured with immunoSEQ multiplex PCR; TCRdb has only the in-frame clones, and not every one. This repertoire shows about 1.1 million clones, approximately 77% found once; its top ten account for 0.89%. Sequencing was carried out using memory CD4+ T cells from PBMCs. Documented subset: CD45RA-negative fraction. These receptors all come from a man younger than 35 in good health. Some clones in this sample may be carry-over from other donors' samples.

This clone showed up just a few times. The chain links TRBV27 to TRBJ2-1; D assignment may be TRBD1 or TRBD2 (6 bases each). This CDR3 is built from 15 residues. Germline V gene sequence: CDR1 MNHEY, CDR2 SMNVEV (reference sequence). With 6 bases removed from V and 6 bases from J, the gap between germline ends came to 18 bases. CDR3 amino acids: CASRVADRGGNEQFF. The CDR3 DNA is TGTGCCAGCAGGGTAGCGGACAGAGGGGGCAATGAGCAGTTCTTC.

CDR3 protein: CASSQEGGFTYNEQFF. The CDR3 DNA sequence: TGTGCCAGCAGCCAAGAGGGAGGGTTCACCTACAATGAGCAGTTCTTC. The J gene is TRBJ2-1, the V gene TRBV4-2, with 7 bases fitting TRBD2. CDR1 is LGHNA and CDR2 is YNFKEQ in the germline V gene. The J segment lost 2 bases and the V segment lost 0 bases, leaving 4 bases of the junction unmatched. The CDR3 runs to 16 residues.

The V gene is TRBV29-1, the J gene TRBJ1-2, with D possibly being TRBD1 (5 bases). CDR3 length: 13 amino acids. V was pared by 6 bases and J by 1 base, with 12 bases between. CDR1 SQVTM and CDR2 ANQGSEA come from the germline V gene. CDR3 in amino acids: CSVGRRNNYGYTF. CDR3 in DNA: TGCAGCGTGGGACGACGGAATAACTATGGCTACACCTTC.

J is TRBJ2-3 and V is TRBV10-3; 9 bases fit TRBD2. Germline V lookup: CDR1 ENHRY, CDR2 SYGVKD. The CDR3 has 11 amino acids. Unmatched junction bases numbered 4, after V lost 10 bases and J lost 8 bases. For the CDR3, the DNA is TGTGCCACCCGAGCGGGAGGTACGCAGTATTTT. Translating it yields CATRAGGTQYF.

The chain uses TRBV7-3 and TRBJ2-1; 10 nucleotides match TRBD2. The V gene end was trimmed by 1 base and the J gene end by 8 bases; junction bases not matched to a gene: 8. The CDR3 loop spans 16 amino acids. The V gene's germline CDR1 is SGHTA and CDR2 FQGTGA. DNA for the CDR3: TGTGCCAGCAGCTTAAATATAGCGGGAGGCCTTGATGAGCAGTTCTTC. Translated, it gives CASSLNIAGGLDEQFF.

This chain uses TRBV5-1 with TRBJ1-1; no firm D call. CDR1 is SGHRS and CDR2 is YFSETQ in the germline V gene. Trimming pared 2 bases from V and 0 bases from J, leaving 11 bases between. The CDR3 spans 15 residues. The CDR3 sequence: CASSFTQTMNTEAFF. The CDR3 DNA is TGCGCCAGCAGCTTTACACAGACCATGAACACTGAAGCTTTCTTT. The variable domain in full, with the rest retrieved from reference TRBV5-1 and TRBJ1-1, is KAGVTQTPRYLIKTRGQQVTLSCSPISGHRSVSWYQQTPGQGLQFLFEYFSETQRNKGNFPGRFSGRQFSNSRSEMNVSTLELGDSALYLCASSFTQTMNTEAFFGQGTRLTVV.

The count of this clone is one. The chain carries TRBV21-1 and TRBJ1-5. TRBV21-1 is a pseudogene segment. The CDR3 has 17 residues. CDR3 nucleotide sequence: TGTGCCAGCAGCAAAGCGGGCGGCCGGGGGGGCAATCAGCCCCAGCATTTT. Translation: CASSKAGGRGGNQPQHF.

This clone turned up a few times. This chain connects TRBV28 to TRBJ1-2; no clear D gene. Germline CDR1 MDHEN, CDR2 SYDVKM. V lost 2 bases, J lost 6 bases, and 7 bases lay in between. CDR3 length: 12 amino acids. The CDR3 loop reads CASSLARHGYTF. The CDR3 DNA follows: TGTGCCAGCAGTTTAGCCAGGCATGGCTACACCTTC.

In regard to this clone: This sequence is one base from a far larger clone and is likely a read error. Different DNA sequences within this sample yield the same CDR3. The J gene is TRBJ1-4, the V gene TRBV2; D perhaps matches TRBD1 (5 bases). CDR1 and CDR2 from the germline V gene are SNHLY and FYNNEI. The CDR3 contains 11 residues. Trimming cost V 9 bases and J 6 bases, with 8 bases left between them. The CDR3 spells CASQGYEKLFF. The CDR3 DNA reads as TGTGCCAGTCAGGGCTATGAAAAACTGTTTTTT.

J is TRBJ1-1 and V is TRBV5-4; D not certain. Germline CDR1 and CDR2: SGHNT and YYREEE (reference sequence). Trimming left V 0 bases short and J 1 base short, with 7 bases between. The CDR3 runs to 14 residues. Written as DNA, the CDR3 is TGTGCCAGCAGCTTGGCGGGTGCGAACACTGAAGCTTTCTTT. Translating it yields CASSLAGANTEAFF. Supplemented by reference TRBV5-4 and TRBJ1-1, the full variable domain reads ETGVTQSPTHLIKTRGQQVTLRCSSQSGHNTVSWYQQALGQGPQFIFQYYREEENGRGNFPPRFSGLQFPNYSSELNVNALELDDSALYLCASSLAGANTEAFFGQGTRLTVV.

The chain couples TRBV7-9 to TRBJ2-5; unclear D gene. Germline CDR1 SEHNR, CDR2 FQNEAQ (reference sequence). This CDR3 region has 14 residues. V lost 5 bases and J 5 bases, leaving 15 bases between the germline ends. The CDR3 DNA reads TGTGCCAGCAGCCTCCTACCAAACGAGGAGACCCAGTACTTC. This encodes CASSLLPNEETQYF.

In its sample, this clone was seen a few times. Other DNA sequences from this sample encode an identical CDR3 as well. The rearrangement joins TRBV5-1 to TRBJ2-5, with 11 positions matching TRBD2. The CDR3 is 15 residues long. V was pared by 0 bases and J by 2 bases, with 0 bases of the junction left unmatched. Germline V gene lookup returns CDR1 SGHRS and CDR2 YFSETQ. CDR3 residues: CASSLGLAGQETQYF. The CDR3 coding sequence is TGCGCCAGCAGCTTGGGACTAGCGGGACAAGAGACCCAGTACTTC.

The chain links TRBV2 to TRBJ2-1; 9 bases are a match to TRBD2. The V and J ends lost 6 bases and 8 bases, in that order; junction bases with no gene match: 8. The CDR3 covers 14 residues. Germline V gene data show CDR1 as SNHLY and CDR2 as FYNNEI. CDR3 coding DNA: TGTGCCAGCAGACGATCTAGCGGGAATGATGAGCAGTTCTTC. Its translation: CASRRSSGNDEQFF. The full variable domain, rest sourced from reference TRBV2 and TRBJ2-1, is EPEVTQTPSHQVTQMGQEVILRCVPISNHLYFYWYRQILGQKVEFLVSFYNNEISEKSEIFDDQFSVERPDGSNFTLKIRSTKLEDSAMYFCASRRSSGNDEQFFGPGTRLTVL.

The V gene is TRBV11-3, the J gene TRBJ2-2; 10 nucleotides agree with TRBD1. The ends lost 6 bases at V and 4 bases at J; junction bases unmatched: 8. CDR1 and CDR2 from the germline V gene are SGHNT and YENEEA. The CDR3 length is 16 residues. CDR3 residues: CASSRGQGIGTGELFF. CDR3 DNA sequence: TGTGCCAGCAGTAGGGGACAGGGGATAGGCACCGGGGAGCTGTTTTTT.

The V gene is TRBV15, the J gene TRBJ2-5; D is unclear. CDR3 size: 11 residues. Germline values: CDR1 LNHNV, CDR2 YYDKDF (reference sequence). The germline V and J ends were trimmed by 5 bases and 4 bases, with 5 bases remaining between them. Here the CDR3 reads CATSLRETQYF. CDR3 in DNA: TGTGCCACCAGCCTTAGAGAGACCCAGTACTTC.

The CDR3 region has the DNA TGTGCCAGCAGCTTAAGAGCGGGAGTTGGGTACGAGCAGTACTTC. Protein: CASSLRAGVGYEQYF. This chain joins TRBV7-3 and TRBJ2-7; 8 bases map to TRBD2. This CDR3 is 15 amino acids long. V trimming: 1 base; J trimming: 4 bases; junction bases outside the gene matches: 6. The germline V gene encodes CDR1 SGHTA and CDR2 FQGTGA. The whole variable domain, remainder taken from reference TRBV7-3 and TRBJ2-7, is GAGVSQTPSNKVTEKGKYVELRCDPISGHTALYWYRQSLGQGPEFLIYFQGTGAADDSGLPNDRFFAVRPEGSVSTLKIQRTERGDSAVYLCASSLRAGVGYEQYFGPGTRLTVT.

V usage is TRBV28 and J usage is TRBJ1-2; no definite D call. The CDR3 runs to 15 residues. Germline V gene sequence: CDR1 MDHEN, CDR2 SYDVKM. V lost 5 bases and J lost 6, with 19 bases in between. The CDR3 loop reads CASSLVAPYLDGYTF. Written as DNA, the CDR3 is TGTGCCAGCAGTCTGGTAGCCCCGTATTTGGATGGCTACACCTTC.

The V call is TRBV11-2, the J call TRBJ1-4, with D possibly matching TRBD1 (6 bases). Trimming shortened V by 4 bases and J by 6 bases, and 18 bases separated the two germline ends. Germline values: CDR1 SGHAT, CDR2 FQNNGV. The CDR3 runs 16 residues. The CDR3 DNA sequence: TGTGCCAGCAGCTCAGGAACAGGGCCCTCCTATGAAAAACTGTTTTTT. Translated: CASSSGTGPSYEKLFF.

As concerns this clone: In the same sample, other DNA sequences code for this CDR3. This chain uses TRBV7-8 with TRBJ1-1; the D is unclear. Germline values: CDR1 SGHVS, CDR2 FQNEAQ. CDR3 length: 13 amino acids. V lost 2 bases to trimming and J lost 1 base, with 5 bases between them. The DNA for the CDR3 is TGTGCCAGCAGCTTACGGGGGAACACTGAAGCTTTCTTT. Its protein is CASSLRGNTEAFF. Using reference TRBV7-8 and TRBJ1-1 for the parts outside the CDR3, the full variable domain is GAGVSQSPRYKVAKRGQDVALRCDPISGHVSLFWYQQALGQGPEFLTYFQNEAQLDKSGLPSDRFFAERPEGSVSTLKIQRTQQEDSAVYLCASSLRGNTEAFFGQGTRLTVV.

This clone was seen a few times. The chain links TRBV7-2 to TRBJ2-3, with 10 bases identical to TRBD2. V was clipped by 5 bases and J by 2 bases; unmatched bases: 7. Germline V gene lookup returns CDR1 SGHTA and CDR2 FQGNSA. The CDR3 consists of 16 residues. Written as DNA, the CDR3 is TGTGCCAGCAGCCTTCGACTAGCGGGTAACACAGATACGCAGTATTTT. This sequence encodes CASSLRLAGNTDTQYF.

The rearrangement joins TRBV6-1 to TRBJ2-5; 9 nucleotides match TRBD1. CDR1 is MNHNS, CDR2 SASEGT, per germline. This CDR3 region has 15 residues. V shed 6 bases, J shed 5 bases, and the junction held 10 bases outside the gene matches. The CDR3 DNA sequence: TGTGCCAGCAGCCCATGGGACAGGGTCGGGGAGACCCAGTACTTC. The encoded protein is CASSPWDRVGETQYF.

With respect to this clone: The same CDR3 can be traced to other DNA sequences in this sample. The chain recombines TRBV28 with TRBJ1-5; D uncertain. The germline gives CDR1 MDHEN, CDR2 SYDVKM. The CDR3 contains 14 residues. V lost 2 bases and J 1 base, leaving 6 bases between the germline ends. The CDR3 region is CASSLPGSNQPQHF. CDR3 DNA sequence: TGTGCCAGCAGTTTACCTGGAAGCAATCAGCCCCAGCATTTT.

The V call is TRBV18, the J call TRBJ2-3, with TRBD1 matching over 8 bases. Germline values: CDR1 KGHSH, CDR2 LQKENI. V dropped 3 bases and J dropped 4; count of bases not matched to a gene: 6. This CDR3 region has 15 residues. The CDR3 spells CASSPARGQSDTQYF. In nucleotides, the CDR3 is TGTGCCAGCTCACCGGCCAGGGGGCAATCAGATACGCAGTATTTT.

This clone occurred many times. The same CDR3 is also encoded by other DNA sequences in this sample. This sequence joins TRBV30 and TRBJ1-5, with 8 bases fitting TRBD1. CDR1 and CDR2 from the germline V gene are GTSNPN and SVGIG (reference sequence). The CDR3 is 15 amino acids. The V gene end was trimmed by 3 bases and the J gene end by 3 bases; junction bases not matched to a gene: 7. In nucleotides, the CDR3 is TGTGCCTGGAGCCATCAGGGACAGGTCAATCAGCCCCAGCATTTT. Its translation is CAWSHQGQVNQPQHF.

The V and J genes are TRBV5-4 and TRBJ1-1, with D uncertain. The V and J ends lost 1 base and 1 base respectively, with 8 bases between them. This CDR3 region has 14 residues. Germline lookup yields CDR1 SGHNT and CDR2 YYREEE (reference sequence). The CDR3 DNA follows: TGTGCCAGCAGCTTGTGGTGGAAGAACACTGAAGCTTTCTTT. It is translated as CASSLWWKNTEAFF.

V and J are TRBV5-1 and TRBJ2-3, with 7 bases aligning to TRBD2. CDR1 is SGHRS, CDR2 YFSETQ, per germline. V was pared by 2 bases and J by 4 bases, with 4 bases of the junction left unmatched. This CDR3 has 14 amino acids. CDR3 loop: CASSLALAADTQYF. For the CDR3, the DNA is TGCGCCAGCAGCTTAGCCCTAGCGGCAGATACGCAGTATTTT.